The sequence of this TCR beta chain was determined in a study of PD-L1 blockade in urothelial cancer. On the study more broadly: The analyses of blood took place 3 weeks (second dose) and 6 weeks after treatment start.

Each patient's cancer was a locally advanced or metastatic urothelial carcinoma. Here immunoSEQ multiplex PCR was the method, and the copy in TCRdb shows in-frame clones only, minus some. The table records 45,000 or so clones, around 88% of them present only once. Material: PBMCs, obtained around atezolizumab (anti-PD-L1) treatment. The sequence was obtained from a man older than 75 with urothelial cancer.

The CDR3 bases are TGTGCCAGCAGCTCGGTGGGGGAGGTCGACTACGAGCAGTACTTC. Residues: CASSSVGEVDYEQYF. The chain uses TRBV7-9 and TRBJ2-7, with a weak D call TRBD2 (6 bases). The CDR3 runs to 15 residues. Looked up from germline, CDR1 is SEHNR and CDR2 is FQNEAQ (reference sequence). Trimming pared 4 bases from V and 3 bases from J, leaving 16 bases between. The full variable domain, rest sourced from reference TRBV7-9 and TRBJ2-7, is DTGVSQNPRHKITKRGQNVTFRCDPISEHNRLYWYRQTLGQGPEFLTYFQNEAQLEKSRLLSDRFSAERPKGSFSTLEIQRTEQGDSAMYLCASSSVGEVDYEQYFGPGTRLTVT.